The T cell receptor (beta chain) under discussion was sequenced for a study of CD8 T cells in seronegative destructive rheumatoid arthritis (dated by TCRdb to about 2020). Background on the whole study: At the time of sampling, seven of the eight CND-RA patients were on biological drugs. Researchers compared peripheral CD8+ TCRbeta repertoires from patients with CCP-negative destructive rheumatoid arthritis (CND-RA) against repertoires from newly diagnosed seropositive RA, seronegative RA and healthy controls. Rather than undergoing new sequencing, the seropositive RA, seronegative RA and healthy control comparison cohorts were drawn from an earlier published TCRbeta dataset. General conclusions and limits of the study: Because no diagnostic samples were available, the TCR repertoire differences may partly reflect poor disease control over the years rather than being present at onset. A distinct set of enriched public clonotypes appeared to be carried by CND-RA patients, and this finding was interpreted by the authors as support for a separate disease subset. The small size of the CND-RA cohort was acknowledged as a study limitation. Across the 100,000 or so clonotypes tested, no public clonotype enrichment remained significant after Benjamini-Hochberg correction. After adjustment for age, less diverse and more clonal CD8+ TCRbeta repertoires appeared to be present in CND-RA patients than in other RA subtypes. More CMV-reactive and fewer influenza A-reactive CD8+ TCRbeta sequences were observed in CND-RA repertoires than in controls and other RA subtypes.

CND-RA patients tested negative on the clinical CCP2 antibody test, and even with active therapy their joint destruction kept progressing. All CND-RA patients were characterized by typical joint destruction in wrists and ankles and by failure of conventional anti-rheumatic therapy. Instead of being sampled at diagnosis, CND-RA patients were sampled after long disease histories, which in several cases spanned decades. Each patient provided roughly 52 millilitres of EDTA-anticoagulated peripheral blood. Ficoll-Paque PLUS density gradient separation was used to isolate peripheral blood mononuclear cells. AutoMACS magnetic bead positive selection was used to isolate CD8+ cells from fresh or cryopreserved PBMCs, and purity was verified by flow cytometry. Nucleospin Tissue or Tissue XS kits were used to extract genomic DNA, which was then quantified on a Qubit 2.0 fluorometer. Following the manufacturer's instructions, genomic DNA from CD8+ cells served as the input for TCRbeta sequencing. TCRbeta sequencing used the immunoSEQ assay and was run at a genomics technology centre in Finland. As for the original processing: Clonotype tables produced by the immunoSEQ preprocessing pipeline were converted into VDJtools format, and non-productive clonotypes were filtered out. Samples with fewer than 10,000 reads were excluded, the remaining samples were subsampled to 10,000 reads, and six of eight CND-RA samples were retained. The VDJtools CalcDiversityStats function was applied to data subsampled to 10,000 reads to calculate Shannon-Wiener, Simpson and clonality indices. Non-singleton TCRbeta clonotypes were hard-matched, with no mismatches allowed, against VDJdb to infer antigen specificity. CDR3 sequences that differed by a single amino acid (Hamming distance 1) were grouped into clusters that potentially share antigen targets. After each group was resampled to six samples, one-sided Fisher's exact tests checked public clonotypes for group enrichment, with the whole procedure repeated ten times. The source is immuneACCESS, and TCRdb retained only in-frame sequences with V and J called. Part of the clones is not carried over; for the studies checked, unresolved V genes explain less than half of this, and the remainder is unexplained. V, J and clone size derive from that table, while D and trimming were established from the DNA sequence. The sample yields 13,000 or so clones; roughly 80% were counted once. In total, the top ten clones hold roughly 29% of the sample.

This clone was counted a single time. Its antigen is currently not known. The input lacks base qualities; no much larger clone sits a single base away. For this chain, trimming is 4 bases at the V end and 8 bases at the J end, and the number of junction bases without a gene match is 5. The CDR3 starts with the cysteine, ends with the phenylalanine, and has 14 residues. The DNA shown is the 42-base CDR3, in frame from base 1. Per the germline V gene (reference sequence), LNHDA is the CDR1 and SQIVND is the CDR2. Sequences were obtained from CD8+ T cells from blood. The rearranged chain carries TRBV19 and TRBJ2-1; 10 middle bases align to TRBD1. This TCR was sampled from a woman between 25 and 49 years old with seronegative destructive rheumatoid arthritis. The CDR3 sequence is CASSRDRGRDEQFF. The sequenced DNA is TGTGCCAGTAGTAGGGACAGGGGCAGAGATGAGCAGTTCTTC.